Presented here are 32 T cell receptor beta chains from one specimen sequenced in a study of T cells in Graves' hyperthyroidism and ophthalmopathy. RNA transcripts yielded amplified TCR beta CDR3 regions. TCR CDR3 regions were first amplified by RT-PCR with HTBI primers. TCRdb reprocessed the multiplex PCR reads via MiXCR and lists one record per CDR3 protein. The data show almost 500,000 distinct CDR3 sequences, with approximately 23% seen just once and 45% to 50% held by the top ten. The specimen was blood. The source is a woman aged 70-85 years with Graves' ophthalmopathy.

This clonotype was detected ten times or more. The J gene is TRBJ1-1, the V gene TRBV6-1, with TRBD1 as a possible D gene (5 bases). CDR3 length: 14 amino acids. Trimming removed 5 bases from V and 0 bases from J, with 10 bases in between. Germline CDR1 is MNHNS and CDR2 is SASEGT. The CDR3 loop is CASSYGHLNTEAFF. The CDR3 coding sequence is TGTGCCAGCAGTTATGGACATCTGAACACTGAAGCTTTCTTT.

The genes are TRBV28 and TRBJ1-6, with 8 bases matching TRBD1. Germline loops: CDR1 MDHEN, CDR2 SYDVKM. V shed 5 bases and J 14 bases; nucleotides not matched to a gene: 14. The CDR3 is 15 amino acids. The CDR3 reads CASSPPGTGRATLHF. CDR3 sequence (DNA): TGTGCCAGCAGTCCGCCCGGGACAGGACGTGCCACCCTCCACTTT.

Of note for this clonotype: No conserved phenylalanine or tryptophan is present at the end of the CDR3, so a read error is the likely explanation. Because the CDR3's place on the DNA is in doubt, the DNA is left out and the CDR3 is given as listed by TCRdb. The chain carries TRBV6-1 and TRBJ1-2; TRBD1, the D gene given by the table, was not confirmed from the DNA. Counting both end residues, the CDR3 totals 13 amino acids. Germline V gene sequence: CDR1 MNHNS, CDR2 SASEGT. This chain's CDR3 is CASKMDQGGRLHL.

This clonotype was detected many times. The J gene is TRBJ2-1, the V gene TRBV12-3 or TRBV12-4; possible D gene TRBD1, 5 bases. This CDR3 spans 17 amino acids. The ends were cut back, 2 bases at V and 8 bases at J, with 22 bases in the middle. CDR3 sequence reads: CASSLRAPVRGSDEQFF. In nucleotides, the CDR3 is TGTGCCAGCAGTTTAAGAGCGCCAGTAAGGGGATCGGATGAGCAGTTCTTC.

The genes are TRBV19 and TRBJ1-1; 11 nucleotides line up with TRBD1. The CDR3 spans 17 residues. Losses at the gene ends were 3 bases for V and 4 bases for J; bases not matched to a gene: 10. Germline V gives CDR1 LNHDA, CDR2 SQIVND (reference sequence). The CDR3 region has the DNA TGTGCCAGTAGTATCACCCCCGGACAGGGGGCTGGCACTGAAGCTTTCTTT. The encoded protein is CASSITPGQGAGTEAFF.

This chain uses TRBV5-1 with TRBJ1-2, with TRBD1 as a possible D gene (6 bases). Trimming removed 0 bases from V and 4 bases from J, with 7 bases in between. CDR3 length equals 13 residues. CDR1 and CDR2 (germline): SGHRS, YFSETQ. CDR3: CASSLEGVYGYTF. In nucleotides, the CDR3 is TGCGCCAGCAGCTTGGAGGGGGTCTATGGCTACACCTTC.

The J gene is TRBJ2-3, the V gene TRBV6-2 or TRBV6-3; D is ambiguous. Germline V lookup: CDR1 MNHEY, CDR2 SVGEGT. Trimming stripped 7 bases from V and 5 bases from J, with 7 bases between. The CDR3 runs to 11 residues. CDR3 bases: TGTGCCAGCACCCACGGAGATACGCAGTATTTT. Its translation is CASTHGDTQYF.

J is TRBJ2-5 and V is TRBV5-4; 8 nucleotides line up with TRBD2. The J segment lost 5 bases and the V segment lost 5 bases, leaving 14 bases of the junction unmatched. This CDR3 spans 16 amino acids. The V gene's germline CDR1 is SGHNT and CDR2 YYREEE (reference sequence). The chain's CDR3 is CASSPGVERERETQYF. The CDR3 nucleotides read TGTGCCAGCAGTCCGGGGGTGGAGCGGGAGCGGGAGACCCAGTACTTC.

This chain links TRBV27 with TRBJ2-2; D is possibly TRBD2 (5 bases). CDR3 length: 15 residues. Germline values: CDR1 MNHEY, CDR2 SMNVEV (reference sequence). V lost 7 bases, J lost 1 base, and 13 bases lay in between. The CDR3 loop reads CASKLGRQNTGELFF. CDR3 sequence (DNA): TGTGCCAGCAAACTAGGGCGGCAGAACACCGGGGAGCTGTTTTTT.

This clonotype was found many times. V is TRBV12-3 or TRBV12-4 and J is TRBJ1-5; no definite D call. V gave up 3 bases and J gave up 0 bases, with 3 bases separating them. CDR3 length: 13 residues. The chain's CDR3 is CASSFNSNQPQHF. The CDR3, as DNA: TGTGCCAGCAGTTTTAATAGCAATCAGCCCCAGCATTTT.

A remark on this clonotype: This could be a read error, since a much larger clone is one nucleotide away. The gene calls are TRBV28 and TRBJ2-7; D call uncertain. Trimming removed 5 bases from V and 0 bases from J, with 11 bases in between. Germline values: CDR1 MDHEN, CDR2 SYDVKM. The CDR3 extends over 14 amino acids. The CDR3 DNA reads as TGTGCCAGCAGTCGGACGATGGACTCCTACGAGCAGTACTTC. Translating it yields CASSRTMDSYEQYF.

In this sample, this clonotype turned up once. The chain links TRBV10-1 to TRBJ2-5; 10 positions agree with TRBD2. The junction had 7 bases not matched to a gene; V was cut back by 4 bases and J by 5 bases. CDR1 and CDR2 from the germline V gene are WNHNN and SYGVQD (reference sequence). The CDR3 loop spans 15 amino acids. Here the CDR3 DNA reads TGCGCCAGCAGTGGAGGTAGCGGGAGGTTGGAGACCCAGTACTTC. This encodes CASSGGSGRLETQYF.

This clonotype was detected ten times or more. This rearrangement joins TRBV20-1 to TRBJ1-4; a possible D gene is TRBD1 (5 bases). Looked up from germline, CDR1 is DFQATT and CDR2 is SNEGSKA (reference sequence). Trimming removed 0 bases from V and 10 bases from J, with 12 bases in between. CDR3 length: 13 residues. The CDR3 region has the DNA TGCAGTGCTAGAGACGCCAGGGCGGGAAAACTGTTTTTT. Translating gives CSARDARAGKLFF.

V usage is TRBV6-1 and J usage is TRBJ2-1, with D tentatively TRBD1 (5 bases). The germline V gene encodes CDR1 MNHNS and CDR2 SASEGT. Trimming removed 7 bases from V and 0 bases from J, with 13 bases in between. The CDR3 loop spans 15 amino acids. CDR3 sequence: CASKPQGSSYNEQFF. The CDR3 region has the DNA TGTGCCAGCAAACCTCAGGGTAGCTCCTACAATGAGCAGTTCTTC.

This clonotype was seen a handful of times. V is TRBV7-9 and J is TRBJ2-7; D might be TRBD1 (5 bases). Trimming shortened V by 3 bases and J by 5 bases, and 11 bases separated the two germline ends. The length of the CDR3 is 13 residues. The germline gives CDR1 SEHNR, CDR2 FQNEAQ (reference sequence). CDR3 residues: CASSLKGKDEQYF. The CDR3 nucleotides are TGTGCCAGCAGCTTGAAGGGGAAGGACGAGCAGTACTTC.

The chain combines TRBV20-1 with TRBJ1-1, with D unresolved. Between the trimmed V and J ends, which lost 0 bases and 0 bases, there was a span of 11 bases. The germline gives CDR1 DFQATT, CDR2 SNEGSKA (reference sequence). The CDR3 length is 15 residues. CDR3 bases: TGCAGTGCTAGAGAACTCCTCGACATGAACACTGAAGCTTTCTTT. It yields the protein CSARELLDMNTEAFF.

The sample holds many counts of this clonotype. The rearrangement uses TRBV11-2 and TRBJ2-7; the match to TRBD2 covers 8 bases. Germline-derived CDR1 and CDR2 are SGHAT and FQNNGV. The CDR3 extends over 14 amino acids. The J segment lost 4 bases and the V segment lost 4 bases, leaving 6 bases of the junction unmatched. CDR3 residues: CASSSLAGGYEQYF. The CDR3 DNA follows: TGTGCCAGCAGCTCTCTGGCGGGAGGTTACGAGCAGTACTTC.

This clonotype was detected many times. The gene calls are TRBV5-1 and TRBJ1-1, with no clear D. CDR3 length equals 13 residues. Trimming removed 4 bases from V and 0 bases from J, with 7 bases in between. CDR1 and CDR2 from the germline V gene are SGHRS and YFSETQ. CDR3 in amino acids: CASSKTLNTEAFF. Here the CDR3 DNA reads TGCGCCAGCAGCAAGACACTGAACACTGAAGCTTTCTTT.

The rearrangement links TRBV5-1 to TRBJ2-3, with D possibly matching TRBD2 (5 bases). Trimming shortened V by 3 bases and J by 0 bases, and 17 bases separated the two germline ends. The CDR3 sequence is 17 residues long. From germline, CDR1 is SGHRS and CDR2 YFSETQ. As DNA, the CDR3 is TGCGCCAGCAGCTACTCCTTGGACTTCTCTAGCACAGATACGCAGTATTTT. It translates to CASSYSLDFSSTDTQYF.

This chain connects TRBV7-9 to TRBJ2-1; the match to TRBD2 covers 12 bases. The germline V gene has CDR1 SEHNR and CDR2 FQNEAQ (reference sequence). Trimming at V came to 5 bases and at J to 5 bases, leaving 7 bases not matched to a gene. This CDR3 has 16 amino acids. The CDR3 DNA reads TGTGCCAGCAGCCCCGCTAGCGGGAGGGGGCACAATGAGCAGTTCTTC. It yields the protein CASSPASGRGHNEQFF.

CDR3 sequence reads: CASSQDSERRGETQYF. The CDR3 DNA follows: TGTGCCAGCAGCCAAGATAGTGAGCGGAGAGGGGAGACCCAGTACTTC. The V call is TRBV3-1, the J call TRBJ2-5; D possibly corresponds to TRBD2 (5 bases). This CDR3 is 16 amino acids long. Germline values: CDR1 LGHDT, CDR2 YNNKEL (reference sequence). V lost 0 bases and J 5 bases, leaving 16 bases between the germline ends.

The V gene is TRBV7-2, the J gene TRBJ2-7; D possibly corresponds to TRBD2 (6 bases). The CDR3 sequence is 16 residues long. V was pared by 1 base and J by 5 bases, with 18 bases between. Germline V gene sequence: CDR1 SGHTA, CDR2 FQGNSA. In DNA, the CDR3 is TGTGCCAGCAGCTTAGGCTTCGGTTGGAGGGACCACGAGCAGTACTTC. Amino acid sequence: CASSLGFGWRDHEQYF.

This clonotype came up many times. The chain recombines TRBV12-3 or TRBV12-4 with TRBJ1-5, with TRBD1 matching over 7 bases. The CDR3 is 15 amino acids. V gave up 5 bases and J gave up 7 bases; unmatched junction bases: 11. The CDR3 nucleotides read TGTGCCAGCAGTCCGCCGACAGGGTTGCTCCAGCCCCAGCATTTT. Translation: CASSPPTGLLQPQHF.

This chain connects TRBV5-1 to TRBJ2-3; D is unclear. Germline CDR1 reads SGHRS; CDR2 reads YFSETQ. The V end was cut by 4 bases, the J end by 8 bases, with 17 bases between. The CDR3 is 14 amino acids. CDR3: CASSVSRAQPTQYF. DNA of the CDR3: TGCGCCAGCAGCGTATCCAGAGCGCAGCCTACGCAGTATTTT. Combining the CDR3 with reference TRBV5-1 and TRBJ2-3 gives the whole variable domain KAGVTQTPRYLIKTRGQQVTLSCSPISGHRSVSWYQQTPGQGLQFLFEYFSETQRNKGNFPGRFSGRQFSNSRSEMNVSTLELGDSALYLCASSVSRAQPTQYFGPGTRLTVL.

V is TRBV7-9 and J is TRBJ2-7, with 8 bases identical to TRBD2. After removal of 6 bases from V and 5 bases from J, the junction contained 9 bases not matched to a gene. The CDR3 has 14 amino acids. The V gene's germline CDR1 is SEHNR and CDR2 FQNEAQ (reference sequence). CDR3 nucleotides: TGTGCCAGCAGTCTGACTAGCGCCCTCAACGAGCAGTACTTC. Protein sequence: CASSLTSALNEQYF.

V gene TRBV30 combines with J gene TRBJ2-2; D may be TRBD1 (6 bases). Germline CDR1 is GTSNPN and CDR2 is SVGIG (reference sequence). The CDR3 covers 16 residues. Deletions cut 0 bases from V and 5 bases from J, with 16 bases between. Here the CDR3 DNA reads TGTGCCTGGAGTGTACCGGCAGGGGTGAGGACCGGGGAGCTGTTTTTT. As protein: CAWSVPAGVRTGELFF. The full variable domain, rest sourced from reference TRBV30 and TRBJ2-2, is SQTIHQWPATLVQPVGSPLSLECTVEGTSNPNLYWYRQAAGRGLQLLFYSVGIGQISSEVPQNLSASRPQDRQFILSSKKLLLSDSGFYLCAWSVPAGVRTGELFFGEGSRLTVL.

This clonotype occurred a few times. The rearrangement joins TRBV20-1 to TRBJ2-5; 7 positions match TRBD1. CDR3 size: 14 residues. Germline values: CDR1 DFQATT, CDR2 SNEGSKA (reference sequence). Trimming at V came to 1 base and at J to 4 bases, leaving 6 bases not matched to a gene. This CDR3 is CSARGRGFRETQYF. DNA of the CDR3: TGCAGTGCTAGAGGCAGGGGGTTCAGAGAGACCCAGTACTTC.

This clonotype was counted a few times. V usage is TRBV15 and J usage is TRBJ2-5; the D is unclear. Germline CDR1 is LNHNV and CDR2 is YYDKDF (reference sequence). Between the trimmed V and J ends, which lost 1 base and 4 bases, there was a span of 4 bases. The CDR3 runs 12 residues. In DNA form, the CDR3 reads TGTGCCACCAGCAGAGGGGGAGAGACCCAGTACTTC. This translates into CATSRGGETQYF.

This clonotype has more than one count but fewer than ten. In nucleotides, the CDR3 is TGCGCCAGCAGCTTGCACGGACTAGACTACGAGCAGTACTTC. Translating gives CASSLHGLDYEQYF. The chain links TRBV5-1 to TRBJ2-7; 7 nucleotides align to TRBD2. The germline V gene has CDR1 SGHRS and CDR2 YFSETQ. This CDR3 is 14 amino acids long. J lost 3 bases, V lost 1 base, and 4 bases had no gene match.

The chain employs TRBV5-1 and TRBJ2-1, with 8 bases identical to TRBD2. The CDR3 sequence is 12 residues long. Germline values: CDR1 SGHRS, CDR2 YFSETQ. V lost 3 bases to trimming and J lost 12 bases; unmatched junction nucleotides: 5. The CDR3 reads CASSSGLARQFF. As DNA, the CDR3 is TGCGCCAGCAGCTCCGGACTAGCTCGGCAGTTCTTC.

This chain connects TRBV5-1 to TRBJ2-7, with 9 bases matching TRBD2. Germline trimming cut 4 bases from V and 5 bases from J; bases unmatched to any gene: 7. Germline values: CDR1 SGHRS, CDR2 YFSETQ. This CDR3 region has 14 residues. CDR3 region: CASSPLAGEDEQYF. The CDR3 region has the DNA TGCGCCAGCAGCCCATTAGCGGGAGAGGACGAGCAGTACTTC.

CDR3 nucleotides: TGCGCCAGCAGTCCTCAGGGGGCGAGCTCTGGGGCCAACGTCCTGACTTTC. It specifies CASSPQGASSGANVLTF. The chain is built from TRBV10-1 and TRBJ2-6; TRBD1 matches 8 bases. CDR3 size: 17 residues. The germline V gene encodes CDR1 WNHNN and CDR2 SYGVQD (reference sequence). Trimming cost V 5 bases and J 0 bases; bases outside gene matches: 6.